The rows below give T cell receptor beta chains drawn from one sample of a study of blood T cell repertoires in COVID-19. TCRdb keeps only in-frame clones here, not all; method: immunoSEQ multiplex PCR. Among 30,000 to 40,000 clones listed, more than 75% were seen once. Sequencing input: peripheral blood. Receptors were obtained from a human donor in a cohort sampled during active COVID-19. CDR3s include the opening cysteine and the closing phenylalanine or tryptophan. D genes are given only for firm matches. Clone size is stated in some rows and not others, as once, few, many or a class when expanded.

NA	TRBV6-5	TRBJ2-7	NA	TGTGCCTCGGGGGAGTCCTACGAGCAGTACTTC	CASGESYEQYF
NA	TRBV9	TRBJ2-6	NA	TGTGCCAGCGGGAGTTGGGGGGCCAACGTCCTGACTTTC	CASGSWGANVLTF
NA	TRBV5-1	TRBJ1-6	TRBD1	TGCGCCAGCAGCGCGGGACAGGGCCTCTCCTATAATTCACCCCTCCACTTT	CASSAGQGLSYNSPLHF
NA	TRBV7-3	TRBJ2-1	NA	TGTGCCAGCTCCAACAATGAGCAGTTCTTC	CASSNNEQFF
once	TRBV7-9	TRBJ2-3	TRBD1	TGTGCCAGCAGCCACCGGGACAGCATAAGAGATACGCAGTATTTT	CASSHRDSIRDTQYF
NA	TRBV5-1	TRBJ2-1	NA	TGCGCCAGCAGCTTGGAGCGGGTAGCCTACAATGAGCAGTTCTTC	CASSLERVAYNEQFF
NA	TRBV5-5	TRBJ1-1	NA	TGTGCCAGCAGCTTACAGTCTGGCACTGAAGCTTTCTTT	CASSLQSGTEAFF
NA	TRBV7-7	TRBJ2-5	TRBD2	TGTGCCAGCAGTACTAGCGGGGGCTACCAAGAGACCCAGTACTTC	CASSTSGGYQETQYF
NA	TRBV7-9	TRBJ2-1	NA	TGTGCCAGCAGCCCCCCTTGGCAGACTTACAATGAGCAGTTCTTC	CASSPPWQTYNEQFF
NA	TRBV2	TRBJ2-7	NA	TGTGCCAGCAGGGGGGACACGACCTACGAGCAGTACTTC	CASRGDTTYEQYF
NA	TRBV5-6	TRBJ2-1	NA	TGTGCCAGCAGCTTAGGGCCACCAGGGCAGGCCCTCTTC	CASSLGPPGQALF
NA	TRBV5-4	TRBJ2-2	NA	TGTGCCAGCAGCTCCGACACCGGGGAGCTGTTTTTT	CASSSDTGELFF
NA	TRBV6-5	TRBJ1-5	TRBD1	TGTGCCAGCAGTTCCGGACAGGGGTATCAGCCCCAGCATTTT	CASSSGQGYQPQHF
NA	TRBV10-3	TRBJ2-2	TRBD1	TGTGCCATCAGCACAGGGGCCAACACCGGGGAGCTGTTTTTT	CAISTGANTGELFF
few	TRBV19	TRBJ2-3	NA	TGTGCCAGTAGTATTCCCCAGACTGGGGAGACAGATACGCAGTATTTT	CASSIPQTGETDTQYF
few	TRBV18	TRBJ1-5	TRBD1	TGTGCCAGCTCCCGTCGGGGACAGGGAAACAATCAGCCCCAGCATTTT	CASSRRGQGNNQPQHF
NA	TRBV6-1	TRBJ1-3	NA	TGTGCCAGCAGTGTCGATGGACAGCGGACTGGAAACACCATATATTTT	CASSVDGQRTGNTIYF
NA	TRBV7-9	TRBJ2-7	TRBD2	TGTGCCAGCAGCTTTACTAGCGGGGGTTCCTACGAGCAGTACTTC	CASSFTSGGSYEQYF
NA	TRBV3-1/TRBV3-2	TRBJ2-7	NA	TGTGCCAGCAGCCAATCGCCGGCGAAGGCAGGTAGATCCCCAACAGCATACGAGCAGTACTTC	CASSQSPAKAGRSPTAYEQYF
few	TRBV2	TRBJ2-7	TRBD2	TGTGCCAGCAGTGAAGCCCCAGCGGGGGGGGACGAGCAGTACTTC	CASSEAPAGGDEQYF